This T cell receptor (beta chain) was recovered during a study of early stage breast cancer tumors. The germline CDR1 and CDR2 sequences are SEHNR and FQNEAQ (reference sequence). The CDR3 runs to 12 residues. V shed 5 bases and J 10 bases; nucleotides not matched to a gene: 7. In this sample, this clone turned up a few times. TCRdb keeps only in-frame clones here, not all; method: immunoSEQ multiplex PCR. Of about 31,000 clones listed, 70% to 75% are singletons. This rearrangement joins TRBV7-9 to TRBJ1-1; 7 bases map to TRBD1. Material: breast tumor tissue. This receptor was taken from a person aged 30-39 years with breast cancer. The CDR3 DNA is TGTGCCAGCAGCCGAGGGACAGTTGGAGCTTTCTTT. This translates into CASSRGTVGAFF. Complete variable domain (other parts from reference TRBV7-9 and TRBJ1-1): DTGVSQNPRHKITKRGQNVTFRCDPISEHNRLYWYRQTLGQGPEFLTYFQNEAQLEKSRLLSDRFSAERPKGSFSTLEIQRTEQGDSAMYLCASSRGTVGAFFGQGTRLTVV.